Below, 16 T cell receptor beta chains from the same sample are listed, as sequenced in a study of Ad26.COV2.S vaccination and SARS-CoV-2 variants. The treatment denotes: about 20 received Ad26.COV2.S at low or high dose, single or two shots; about five received placebo; per-sample allocation not given. Samples came from day 63 after the first vaccine or placebo injection. The protocol was immunoSEQ multiplex PCR, while the TCRdb copy is restricted to in-frame clones and leaves out a portion. The sample has fewer than 500,000 clones; 90% are singletons. The source material was peripheral blood, sampled in a trial of Ad26.COV2.S vaccine versus placebo. Every receptor here comes from a person between 18 and 59 years old who received the Ad26.COV2.S COVID-19 vaccine or a placebo.

The chain joins TRBV7-3 to TRBJ2-7; 8 positions match TRBD1. V trimming: 6 bases; J trimming: 0 bases; junction bases outside the gene matches: 10. Germline-derived CDR1 and CDR2 are SGHTA and FQGTGA. CDR3 length equals 16 residues. The CDR3: CASRLFRDRSSYEQYF. CDR3 nucleotide sequence: TGTGCCAGCAGACTGTTCCGGGACAGGTCCTCCTACGAGCAGTACTTC.

This clone occurred once. The rearrangement uses TRBV7-3 and TRBJ2-1; 7 bases agree with TRBD1. The germline V gene encodes CDR1 SGHTA and CDR2 FQGTGA. The J segment lost 15 bases and the V segment lost 5 bases, leaving 19 bases of the junction unmatched. This CDR3 has 15 residues. This CDR3 is CASSPLTGTPGVLFF. CDR3 in DNA: TGTGCCAGCAGCCCCCTGACAGGGACCCCAGGCGTCCTGTTCTTC.

CDR3 region: CASSSLGQGIRKLFF. CDR3 DNA: TGTGCCAGCAGTTCGCTGGGACAGGGAATTAGAAAACTGTTTTTT. This rearrangement joins TRBV5-6 to TRBJ1-4, with TRBD1 identical over 9 bases. Germline V gene data show CDR1 as SGHDT and CDR2 as YYEEEE. Trimming cost V 5 bases and J 10 bases; bases outside gene matches: 12. The CDR3 consists of 15 residues.

The chain links TRBV11-1 to TRBJ2-3, with no clear D. Germline V CDR1 and CDR2: SGHAT, FQDESV (reference sequence). The CDR3 totals 15 residues. Trimming cost V 3 bases and J 0 bases, with 10 bases left between them. CDR3 coding DNA: TGTGCCAGCAGCTTCACAGATACTAGCACAGATACGCAGTATTTT. Amino acids: CASSFTDTSTDTQYF.

The chain has TRBV5-4 and TRBJ2-1, with 9 positions matching TRBD2. The CDR3 contains 16 residues. Germline V CDR1 and CDR2: SGHNT, YYREEE (reference sequence). V lost 4 bases, J lost 4 bases, and 9 bases stayed unmatched. CDR3 amino acids: CASSPAREGRYNEQFF. The CDR3 bases are TGTGCCAGCAGCCCGGCGCGGGAGGGGAGGTACAATGAGCAGTTCTTC.

This clone appeared once. The chain is built from TRBV27 and TRBJ2-1, with D possibly being TRBD1 or TRBD2 (5 bases each). This CDR3 is 15 amino acids long. Trimming shortened V by 4 bases and J by 8 bases, and 18 bases separated the two germline ends. Germline values: CDR1 MNHEY, CDR2 SMNVEV (reference sequence). The CDR3 sequence is CASSSSGTRGDEQFF. DNA of the CDR3: TGTGCCAGCAGTTCGTCCGGGACCCGTGGCGATGAGCAGTTCTTC.

The V call is TRBV13, the J call TRBJ2-5; D gene ambiguous. The CDR3 totals 16 residues. Trimming took 2 bases from V and 5 from J, leaving 18 bases between them. Germline V lookup: CDR1 PRHDT, CDR2 FYEKMQ (reference sequence). The chain's CDR3 is CASSLRQNLGKETQYF. The CDR3 nucleotides read TGTGCCAGCAGCTTACGGCAAAACCTCGGCAAGGAGACCCAGTACTTC.

V gene TRBV18 combines with J gene TRBJ2-5; 7 bases are a match to TRBD1. The CDR3 contains 15 residues. CDR1 KGHSH and CDR2 LQKENI come from the germline V gene. J was trimmed by 2 bases and V by 4 bases; bases with no gene match: 7. In nucleotides, the CDR3 is TGTGCCAGCTCACAAACCGGGACAGTGCAAGAGACCCAGTACTTC. It is translated as CASSQTGTVQETQYF.

This clone was recorded once. The chain employs TRBV6-5 and TRBJ1-5, with D hard to call. The V gene's germline CDR1 is MNHEY and CDR2 SVGAGI. The CDR3 sequence is 13 residues long. V shed 3 bases and J shed 6 bases, with 9 bases lying between them. For the CDR3, the DNA is TGTGCCAGCAGTTATACCATTTTTCAGCCCCAGCATTTT. It translates to CASSYTIFQPQHF.

The DNA of the CDR3 is TGCAGTGCTAGTAACTACAGCACAGATACGCAGTATTTT. Protein: CSASNYSTDTQYF. The chain is built from TRBV20-1 and TRBJ2-3, with unresolved D. V was clipped by 3 bases and J by 0 bases, with 7 bases between them. Germline CDR1 reads DFQATT; CDR2 reads SNEGSKA (reference sequence). This CDR3 comprises 13 residues.

This chain links TRBV12-3 or TRBV12-4 with TRBJ2-1; D unresolved. The ends were cut back, 3 bases at V and 9 bases at J, with 6 bases in the middle. This CDR3 has 11 residues. CDR3 sequence (DNA): TGTGCCAGCAGTTTCTTTAGTGAGCAGTTCTTC. It yields the protein CASSFFSEQFF.

For the CDR3, the DNA is TGTGCCAGCGCCTGGACTAGCGGGACTGGGGAGCAGTACTTC. This sequence encodes CASAWTSGTGEQYF. This rearrangement joins TRBV27 to TRBJ2-7, with 12 nucleotides matching TRBD2. Looked up from germline, CDR1 is MNHEY and CDR2 is SMNVEV (reference sequence). CDR3 length: 14 residues. The V and J ends lost 8 bases and 7 bases, in that order; junction bases with no gene match: 9.

The chain combines TRBV10-3 with TRBJ2-7; D uncertain. The germline V and J ends were trimmed by 3 bases and 6 bases, with 15 bases remaining between them. This CDR3 is 14 amino acids long. The V gene's germline CDR1 is ENHRY and CDR2 SYGVKD. CDR3: CAISDHPGGSEQYF. The CDR3 nucleotides are TGTGCCATCAGTGATCATCCCGGTGGCTCCGAGCAGTACTTC.

This clone appeared a few times. CDR3 sequence: CASSLAFTALNTEAFF. Here the CDR3 DNA reads TGCGCCAGCAGCTTGGCCTTTACAGCTTTGAACACTGAAGCTTTCTTT. The V call is TRBV5-1, the J call TRBJ1-1; no definite D call. Germline loops: CDR1 SGHRS, CDR2 YFSETQ. With 0 bases removed from V and 0 bases from J, the gap between germline ends came to 12 bases. The CDR3 covers 16 residues.

This chain joins TRBV6-2 or TRBV6-3 and TRBJ2-3, with 7 bases that match TRBD2. Germline V lookup: CDR1 MNHEY, CDR2 SVGEGT. This CDR3 has 15 amino acids. J gave up 0 bases and V 4 bases, and 4 bases lay outside the gene matches. CDR3 sequence (DNA): TGTGCCAGCAGTTCAGGTAGCGGGAGCACAGATACGCAGTATTTT. The encoded protein is CASSSGSGSTDTQYF.

This chain joins TRBV7-3 and TRBJ2-1; 8 nucleotides align to TRBD2. Unmatched junction bases numbered 7, after V lost 5 bases and J lost 4 bases. The germline V gene encodes CDR1 SGHTA and CDR2 FQGTGA. The CDR3 loop spans 15 amino acids. The CDR3 bases are TGTGCCAGCAGCCCCCAGGGCGGGAGGTACAATGAGCAGTTCTTC. It specifies CASSPQGGRYNEQFF. Using reference TRBV7-3 and TRBJ2-1 for the parts outside the CDR3, the full variable domain is GAGVSQTPSNKVTEKGKYVELRCDPISGHTALYWYRQSLGQGPEFLIYFQGTGAADDSGLPNDRFFAVRPEGSVSTLKIQRTERGDSAVYLCASSPQGGRYNEQFFGPGTRLTVL.